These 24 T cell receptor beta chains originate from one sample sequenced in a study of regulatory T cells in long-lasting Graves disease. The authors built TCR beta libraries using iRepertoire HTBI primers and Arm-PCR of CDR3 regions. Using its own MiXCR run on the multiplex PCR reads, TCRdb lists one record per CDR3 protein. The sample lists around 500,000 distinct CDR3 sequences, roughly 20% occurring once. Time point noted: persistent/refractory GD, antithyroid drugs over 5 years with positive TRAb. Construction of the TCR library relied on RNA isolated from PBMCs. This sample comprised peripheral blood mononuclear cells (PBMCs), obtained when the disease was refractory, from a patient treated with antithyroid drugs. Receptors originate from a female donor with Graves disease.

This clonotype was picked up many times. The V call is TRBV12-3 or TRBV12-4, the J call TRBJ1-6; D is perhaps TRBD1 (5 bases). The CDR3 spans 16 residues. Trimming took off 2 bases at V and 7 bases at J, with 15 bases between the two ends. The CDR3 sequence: CASSLYFGGVNSPLHF. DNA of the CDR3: TGTGCCAGCAGTTTATATTTCGGGGGTGTAAATTCACCCCTCCACTTT.

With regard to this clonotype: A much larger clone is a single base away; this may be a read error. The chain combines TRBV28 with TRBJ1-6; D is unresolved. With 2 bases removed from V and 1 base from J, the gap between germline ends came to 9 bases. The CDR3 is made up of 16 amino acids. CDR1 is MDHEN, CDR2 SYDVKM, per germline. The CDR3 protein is CASSLPVLSYNSPLHF. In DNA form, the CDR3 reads TGTGCCAGCAGTTTACCCGTCCTTTCCTATAATTCACCCCTCCACTTT.

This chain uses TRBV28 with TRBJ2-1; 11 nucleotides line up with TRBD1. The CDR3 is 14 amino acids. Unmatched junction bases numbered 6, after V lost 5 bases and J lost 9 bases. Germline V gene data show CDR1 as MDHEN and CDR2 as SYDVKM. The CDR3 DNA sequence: TGTGCCAGCAGTCGGACAGGGGGCTTAGTTGAGCAGTTCTTC. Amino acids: CASSRTGGLVEQFF.

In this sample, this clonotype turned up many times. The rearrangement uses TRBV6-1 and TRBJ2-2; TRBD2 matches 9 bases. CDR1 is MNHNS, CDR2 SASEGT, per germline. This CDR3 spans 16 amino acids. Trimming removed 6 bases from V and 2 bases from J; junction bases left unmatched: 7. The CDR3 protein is CASRSPSGINTGELFF. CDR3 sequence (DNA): TGTGCCAGCAGATCCCCTAGCGGGATAAACACCGGGGAGCTGTTTTTT.

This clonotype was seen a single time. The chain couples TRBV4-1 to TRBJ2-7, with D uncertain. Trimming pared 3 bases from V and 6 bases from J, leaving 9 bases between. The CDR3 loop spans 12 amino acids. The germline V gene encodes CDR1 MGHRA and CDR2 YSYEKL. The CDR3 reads CASSHAPREQYF. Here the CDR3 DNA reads TGCGCCAGCAGCCATGCTCCTCGCGAGCAGTACTTC.

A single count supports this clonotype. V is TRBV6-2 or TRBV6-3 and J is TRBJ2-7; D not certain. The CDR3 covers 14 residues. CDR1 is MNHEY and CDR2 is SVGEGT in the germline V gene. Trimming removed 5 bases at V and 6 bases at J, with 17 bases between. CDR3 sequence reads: CASSPPGPPLEQYF. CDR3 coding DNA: TGTGCCAGCAGTCCTCCGGGCCCACCCCTCGAGCAGTACTTC.

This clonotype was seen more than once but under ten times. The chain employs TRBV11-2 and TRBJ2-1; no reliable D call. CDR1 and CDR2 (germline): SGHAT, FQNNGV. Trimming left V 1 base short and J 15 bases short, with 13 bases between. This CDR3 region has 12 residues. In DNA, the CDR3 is TGTGCCAGCAGCTTAGGGGCGGCGGCTGGGTTCTTC. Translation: CASSLGAAAGFF.

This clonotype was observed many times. The CDR3 loop reads CASSRRGDRDYEQYF. CDR3 nucleotides: TGTGCCAGCAGTCGCCGAGGGGACAGGGACTACGAGCAGTACTTC. The gene calls are TRBV6-1 and TRBJ2-7; 9 bases fit TRBD1. The length of the CDR3 is 15 residues. Germline V gene lookup returns CDR1 MNHNS and CDR2 SASEGT. With 5 bases clipped from V and 3 bases from J, the junction kept 8 bases outside the gene matches.

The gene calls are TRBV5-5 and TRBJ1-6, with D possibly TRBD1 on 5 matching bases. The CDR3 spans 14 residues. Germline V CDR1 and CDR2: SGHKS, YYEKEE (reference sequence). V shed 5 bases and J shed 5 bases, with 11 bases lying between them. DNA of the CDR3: TGTGCCAGCAGTTCCGGGACGGATAATTCACCCCTCCACTTT. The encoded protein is CASSSGTDNSPLHF.

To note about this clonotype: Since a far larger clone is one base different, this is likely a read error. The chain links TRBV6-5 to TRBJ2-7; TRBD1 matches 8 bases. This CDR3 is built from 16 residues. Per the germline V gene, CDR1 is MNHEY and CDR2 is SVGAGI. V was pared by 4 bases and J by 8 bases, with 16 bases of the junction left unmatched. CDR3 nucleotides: TGTGCCAGCAGTTTCAACCTCCGGGACAGGACCCACAAGCAGTACTTC. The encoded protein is CASSFNLRDRTHKQYF.

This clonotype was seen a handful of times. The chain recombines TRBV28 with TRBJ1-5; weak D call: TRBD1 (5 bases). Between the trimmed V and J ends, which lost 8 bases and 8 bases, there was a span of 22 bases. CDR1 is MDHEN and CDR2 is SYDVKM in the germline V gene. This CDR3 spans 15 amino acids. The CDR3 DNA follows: TGTGCCAGCCTCGGGGGAGCGAGGAGGGGAGAGCCCCAGCATTTT. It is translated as CASLGGARRGEPQHF. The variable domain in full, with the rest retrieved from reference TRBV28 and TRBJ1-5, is DVKVTQSSRYLVKRTGEKVFLECVQDMDHENMFWYRQDPGLGLRLIYFSYDVKMKEKGDIPEGYSVSREKKERFSLILESASTNQTSMYLCASLGGARRGEPQHFGDGTRLSIL.

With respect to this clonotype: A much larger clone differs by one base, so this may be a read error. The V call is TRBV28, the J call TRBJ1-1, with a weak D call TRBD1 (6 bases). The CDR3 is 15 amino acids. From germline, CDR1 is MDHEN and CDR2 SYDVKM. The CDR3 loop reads CASSISRGMNTEAVF. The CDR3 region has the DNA TGTGCCAGCAGTATATCGAGGGGGATGAACACTGAAGCTGTCTTT.

CDR3 protein: CAISAGVEADTQYF. CDR3 coding DNA: TGTGCCATCAGTGCGGGAGTCGAGGCAGATACGCAGTATTTT. This sequence joins TRBV10-3 and TRBJ2-3, with D perhaps TRBD2 (6 bases). V was pared by 4 bases and J by 4 bases, with 12 bases between. Germline V lookup: CDR1 ENHRY, CDR2 SYGVKD. This CDR3 comprises 14 residues.

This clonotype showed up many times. CDR3 DNA: TGTGCCAGCAGCTTCCTGTGGACTAGCGGGAGGGGGTACCAAGAGACCCAGTACTTC. Protein product: CASSFLWTSGRGYQETQYF. The J gene is TRBJ2-5, the V gene TRBV11-2; 15 bases fit TRBD2. Germline lookup yields CDR1 SGHAT and CDR2 FQNNGV. V was clipped by 3 bases and J by 0 bases; unmatched bases: 8. The CDR3 runs 19 residues.

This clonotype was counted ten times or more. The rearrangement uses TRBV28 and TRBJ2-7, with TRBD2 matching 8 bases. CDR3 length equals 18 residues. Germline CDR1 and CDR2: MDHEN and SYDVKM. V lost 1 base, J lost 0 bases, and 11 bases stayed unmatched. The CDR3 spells CASSLSPMTGGSSYEQYF. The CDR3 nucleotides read TGTGCCAGCAGTTTATCCCCGATGACGGGGGGGAGCTCCTACGAGCAGTACTTC. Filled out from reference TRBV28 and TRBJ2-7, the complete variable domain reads DVKVTQSSRYLVKRTGEKVFLECVQDMDHENMFWYRQDPGLGLRLIYFSYDVKMKEKGDIPEGYSVSREKKERFSLILESASTNQTSMYLCASSLSPMTGGSSYEQYFGPGTRLTVT.

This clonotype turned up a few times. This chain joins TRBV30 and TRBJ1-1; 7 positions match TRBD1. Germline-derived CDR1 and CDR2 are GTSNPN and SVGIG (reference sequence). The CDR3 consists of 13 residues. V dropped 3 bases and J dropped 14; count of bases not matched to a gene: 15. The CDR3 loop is CAWRSQGGNERFF. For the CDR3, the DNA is TGTGCCTGGAGGAGTCAGGGGGGCAACGAGCGATTCTTT.

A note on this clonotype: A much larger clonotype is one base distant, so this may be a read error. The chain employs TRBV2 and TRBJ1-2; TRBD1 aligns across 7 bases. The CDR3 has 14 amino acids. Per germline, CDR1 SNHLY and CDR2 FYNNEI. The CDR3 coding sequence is TGTACCAGCGTCAGGGGGACCTCTAACTATGGCTACACCTTC. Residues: CTSVRGTSNYGYTF.

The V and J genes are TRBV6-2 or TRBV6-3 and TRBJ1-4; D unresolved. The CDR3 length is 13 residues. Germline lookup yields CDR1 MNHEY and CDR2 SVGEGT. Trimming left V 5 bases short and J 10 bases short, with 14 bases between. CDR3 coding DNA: TGTGCCAGCAGTCAAGTATCATTGGGAAAACTGTTTTTT. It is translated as CASSQVSLGKLFF.

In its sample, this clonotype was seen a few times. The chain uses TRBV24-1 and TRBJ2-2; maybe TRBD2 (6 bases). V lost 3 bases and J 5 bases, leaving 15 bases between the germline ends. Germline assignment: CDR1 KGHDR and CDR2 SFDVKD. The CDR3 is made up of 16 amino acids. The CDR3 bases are TGTGCCACCAGTGATCGGGGACTCCTGGGGACCGGGGAGCTGTTTTTT. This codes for CATSDRGLLGTGELFF.

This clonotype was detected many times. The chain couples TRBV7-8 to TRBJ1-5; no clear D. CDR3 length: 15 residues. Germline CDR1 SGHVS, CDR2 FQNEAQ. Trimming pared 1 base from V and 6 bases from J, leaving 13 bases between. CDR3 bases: TGTGCCAGCAGCTTAGGTTGGCAGCTCGGTCAGCCCCAGCATTTT. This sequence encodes CASSLGWQLGQPQHF.

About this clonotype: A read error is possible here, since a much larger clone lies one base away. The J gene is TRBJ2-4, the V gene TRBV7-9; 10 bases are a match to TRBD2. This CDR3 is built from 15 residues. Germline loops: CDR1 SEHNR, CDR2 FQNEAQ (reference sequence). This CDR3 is CVSSPRPGLANIQYF. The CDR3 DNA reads TGTGTCAGCAGCCCTAGGCCGGGACTAGCGAACATTCAGTACTTC.

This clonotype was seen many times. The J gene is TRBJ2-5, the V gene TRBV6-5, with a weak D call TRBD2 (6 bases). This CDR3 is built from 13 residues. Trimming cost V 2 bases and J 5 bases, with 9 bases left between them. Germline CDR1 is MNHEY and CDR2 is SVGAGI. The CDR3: CASSYGGYETQYF. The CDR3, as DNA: TGTGCCAGCAGTTACGGAGGGTATGAGACCCAGTACTTC.

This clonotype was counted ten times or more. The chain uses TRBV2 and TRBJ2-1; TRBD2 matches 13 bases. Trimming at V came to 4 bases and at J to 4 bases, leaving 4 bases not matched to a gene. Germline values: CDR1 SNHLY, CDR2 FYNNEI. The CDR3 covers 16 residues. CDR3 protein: CASSGTSGSSYNEQFF. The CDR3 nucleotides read TGTGCCAGCAGTGGGACTAGCGGGAGCAGTTACAATGAGCAGTTCTTC.

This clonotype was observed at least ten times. The CDR3 DNA reads TGTGCCATCAGACTGGACACCTCCTACGAGCAGTACTTC. As protein: CAIRLDTSYEQYF. The chain carries TRBV10-3 and TRBJ2-7, with TRBD1 as a possible D gene (5 bases). Germline V gene sequence: CDR1 ENHRY, CDR2 SYGVKD. V lost 6 bases and J lost 0, with 9 bases in between. This CDR3 is 13 amino acids long.